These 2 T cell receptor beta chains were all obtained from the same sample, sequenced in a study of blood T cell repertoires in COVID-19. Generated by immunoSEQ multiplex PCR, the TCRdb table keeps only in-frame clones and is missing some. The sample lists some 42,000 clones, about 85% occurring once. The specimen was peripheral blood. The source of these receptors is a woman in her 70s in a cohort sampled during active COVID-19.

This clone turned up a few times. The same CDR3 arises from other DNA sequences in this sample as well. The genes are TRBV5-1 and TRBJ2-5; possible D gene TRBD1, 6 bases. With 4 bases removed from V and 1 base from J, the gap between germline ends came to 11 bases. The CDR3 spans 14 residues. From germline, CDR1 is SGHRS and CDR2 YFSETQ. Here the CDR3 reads CASSPGQSQETQYF. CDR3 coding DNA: TGCGCCAGCAGCCCCGGACAGAGCCAAGAGACCCAGTACTTC. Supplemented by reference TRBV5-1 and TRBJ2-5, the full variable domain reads KAGVTQTPRYLIKTRGQQVTLSCSPISGHRSVSWYQQTPGQGLQFLFEYFSETQRNKGNFPGRFSGRQFSNSRSEMNVSTLELGDSALYLCASSPGQSQETQYFGPGTRLLVL.

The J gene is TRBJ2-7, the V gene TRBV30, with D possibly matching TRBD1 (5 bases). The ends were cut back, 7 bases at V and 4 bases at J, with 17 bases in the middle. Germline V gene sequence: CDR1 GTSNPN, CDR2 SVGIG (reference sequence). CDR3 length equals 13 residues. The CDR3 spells CALSSGPGYEQYF. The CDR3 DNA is TGTGCCTTAAGCTCAGGGCCCGGATACGAGCAGTACTTC.